This T cell receptor beta chain appears in the sequencing data of a study of blood T cell repertoires in COVID-19. TCRdb keeps only in-frame clones here, not all; method: immunoSEQ multiplex PCR. The data contain approximately 69,000 clones, roughly three quarters of them singletons. This CDR3 region has 15 residues. Germline V gene sequence: CDR1 LNHDA, CDR2 SQIVND (reference sequence). The trim removed 5 bases at V and 2 bases at J, leaving 7 bases unmatched. Sequencing input: peripheral blood. The sequence derives from a human donor in a cohort sampled during active COVID-19. The chain combines TRBV19 with TRBJ2-7, with 9 nucleotides matching TRBD1. The CDR3 DNA sequence: TGTGCCAGTAGTGCGTCCGGGACAGGGACCTACGAGCAGTACTTC. Its translation: CASSASGTGTYEQYF.